This passage covers 20 T cell receptor beta chains from one sample sequenced in a study of CD8+CD57+ T cells in acquired aplastic anemia. The template used for profiling TCR beta VDJ and CDR3 was genomic DNA. One entry per CDR3 protein, called by TCRdb with MiXCR from the reads. The data show over 40,000 distinct CDR3 sequences, around 73% seen once. Sequences were obtained from sorted CD4+, CD8+, or CD8+CD57+ T cells (not recorded which) from PBMCs. Receptor source: a human donor in good health, serving as a control.

This chain connects TRBV24-1 to TRBJ1-2, with 7 bases fitting TRBD1. The length of the CDR3 is 14 residues. The V segment lost 3 bases and the J segment 3 bases; nucleotides outside the gene matches: 3. The germline CDR1 and CDR2 sequences are KGHDR and SFDVKD. Here the CDR3 DNA reads TGTGCCACCAGTGATGGACAGGCTGACTATGGCTACACCTTC. Translation: CATSDGQADYGYTF.

This clonotype was counted many times. The rearrangement joins TRBV30 to TRBJ2-7; D unclear. Germline V gives CDR1 GTSNPN, CDR2 SVGIG (reference sequence). The CDR3 is 12 amino acids. Trimming stripped 3 bases from V and 4 bases from J, with 10 bases between. CDR3 in amino acids: CAWRSDSYEQYF. The CDR3 DNA sequence: TGTGCCTGGAGGTCAGACTCGTACGAGCAGTACTTC.

The chain carries TRBV25-1 and TRBJ2-7; tentatively, D is TRBD1 (6 bases). Trimming removed 5 bases from V and 3 bases from J, with 8 bases in between. Germline CDR1 MGHDK, CDR2 SYGVNS. CDR3 length equals 12 residues. CDR3 in amino acids: CASSPTGYEQYF. The CDR3 DNA follows: TGTGCCAGCAGTCCGACAGGCTACGAGCAGTACTTC.

This clonotype came up once. This rearrangement joins TRBV2 to TRBJ2-5, with D possibly being TRBD1 (5 bases). In germline, CDR1 is SNHLY, CDR2 FYNNEI. This CDR3 has 13 residues. V lost 10 bases and J 11 bases, leaving 23 bases between the germline ends. CDR3 amino acids: CATRRTSPRQQYF. In nucleotides, the CDR3 is TGTGCCACCCGTAGAACCTCCCCCCGACAGCAGTACTTC.

As for this clonotype: At one of its ends the junction is not consistent with the germline gene, which may arise from a read error. The chain employs TRBV4-2 and TRBJ2-7, with 8 positions matching TRBD2. CDR1 LGHNA and CDR2 YNFKEQ come from the germline V gene. The CDR3 sequence is 16 residues long. The CDR3, as DNA: TGTGCCAGCAGCCAAGACGTGACGGGGGGGCCGGGGGAGCAGTGCTTC. Translating it yields CASSQDVTGGPGEQCF.

The chain joins TRBV5-6 to TRBJ2-7; D is perhaps TRBD1 (8 bases). Germline CDR1 reads SGHDT; CDR2 reads YYEEEE. This CDR3 contains 13 residues. The ends were cut back, 0 bases at V and 6 bases at J, with 10 bases in the middle. Here the CDR3 reads CASSLDRGGEQYF. The CDR3 nucleotides read TGTGCCAGCAGCTTGGACAGGGGGGGCGAGCAGTACTTC.

The CDR3, as DNA: TGCAGTGCTAGAGCGCAGGGGGATCAGCCCCAGCATTTT. Amino acids: CSARAQGDQPQHF. V usage is TRBV20-1 and J usage is TRBJ1-5; 7 nucleotides agree with TRBD1. Germline trimming cut 1 base from V and 5 bases from J; bases unmatched to any gene: 2. The CDR3 covers 13 residues. CDR1 is DFQATT, CDR2 SNEGSKA, per germline (reference sequence).

V usage is TRBV11-2 and J usage is TRBJ2-1, with 11 bases fitting TRBD2. The CDR3 is 13 amino acids. With 2 bases clipped from V and 15 bases from J, the junction kept 6 bases outside the gene matches. CDR1 SGHAT and CDR2 FQNNGV come from the germline V gene. The CDR3 DNA reads TGTGCCAGCAGCTTACCTAGCGGGGGGAGAGGGTTCTTC. Translating it yields CASSLPSGGRGFF.

This clonotype was detected only a few times. CDR3 coding DNA: TGCGCCAGCAGTGAGTCCCCAGGGTTCAGCTATGGCTACACCTTC. The encoded protein is CASSESPGFSYGYTF. The gene calls are TRBV10-2 and TRBJ1-2; D is perhaps TRBD1 (5 bases). CDR1 and CDR2 from the germline V gene are WSHSY and SAAADI. Trimming took 0 bases from V and 4 from J, leaving 12 bases between them. The CDR3 length is 15 residues.

The V and J genes are TRBV11-2 and TRBJ2-1; either TRBD1 or TRBD2 may supply D (6 bases each). Germline CDR1 reads SGHAT; CDR2 reads FQNNGV. V lost 2 bases to trimming and J lost 8 bases, with 13 bases between them. The CDR3 runs to 14 residues. The CDR3 nucleotides are TGTGCCAGCAGCTTAATAGACAGGAGGGATGAGCAGTTCTTC. Residues: CASSLIDRRDEQFF.

The gene calls are TRBV25-1 and TRBJ2-1; the D is unclear. CDR1 and CDR2 (germline): MGHDK, SYGVNS. This CDR3 region has 13 residues. V was shortened by 2 bases and J by 8 bases, with 10 bases between the two germline ends. CDR3 nucleotide sequence: TGTGCCAGCAGTGAAGGGTTTTTAGATGAGCAGTTCTTC. Encoded protein: CASSEGFLDEQFF.

The genes are TRBV2 and TRBJ2-3; 11 positions match TRBD1. Germline lookup yields CDR1 SNHLY and CDR2 FYNNEI. The CDR3 runs to 16 residues. Germline trimming cut 4 bases from V and 6 bases from J; bases unmatched to any gene: 9. The CDR3 sequence: CASSGPWDRGGDTQYF. Here the CDR3 DNA reads TGTGCCAGCAGTGGGCCCTGGGACAGGGGGGGGGATACGCAGTATTTT.

CDR3 coding DNA: TGTGCCAGGCGAACGGGACAGGGGTTATCAGATACGCAGTATTTT. Encoded protein: CARRTGQGLSDTQYF. The chain has TRBV2 and TRBJ2-3; the match to TRBD1 covers 10 bases. Looked up from germline, CDR1 is SNHLY and CDR2 is FYNNEI. V gave up 9 bases and J gave up 4 bases; unmatched junction bases: 10. The CDR3 has 15 amino acids.

V and J are TRBV2 and TRBJ1-6; D is unclear. V shed 6 bases and J shed 7 bases, with 10 bases lying between them. The CDR3 has 13 amino acids. Germline V lookup: CDR1 SNHLY, CDR2 FYNNEI. DNA of the CDR3: TGTGCCAGCAGCACCGACCGGAATTCACCCCTCCACTTT. It translates to CASSTDRNSPLHF. Drawing the rest from reference TRBV2 and TRBJ1-6, the complete variable domain is EPEVTQTPSHQVTQMGQEVILRCVPISNHLYFYWYRQILGQKVEFLVSFYNNEISEKSEIFDDQFSVERPDGSNFTLKIRSTKLEDSAMYFCASSTDRNSPLHFGNGTRLTVT.

This clonotype showed up just a few times. This CDR3 fails to terminate in the conserved phenylalanine or tryptophan, so it likely reflects a read error. The DNA is left out, because the CDR3 cannot be placed on it with certainty; the CDR3 is given as TCRdb lists it. The rearrangement links TRBV11-1 to TRBJ2-1. Per germline, CDR1 SGHAT and CDR2 FQDESV (reference sequence). The CDR3 adds up to 17 amino acids, both ends counted. CDR3 in amino acids: CASSLAERLSSYNEQSS.

The chain uses TRBV19 and TRBJ2-3, with no clear D. From germline, CDR1 is LNHDA and CDR2 SQIVND (reference sequence). The length of the CDR3 is 14 residues. With 9 bases removed from V and 3 bases from J, the gap between germline ends came to 16 bases. The CDR3 nucleotides are TGTGCCAGCGGGTCGAGGCCGCTGACAGATACGCAGTATTTT. This gives the protein CASGSRPLTDTQYF. Supplemented by reference TRBV19 and TRBJ2-3, the full variable domain reads DGGITQSPKYLFRKEGQNVTLSCEQNLNHDAMYWYRQDPGQGLRLIYYSQIVNDFQKGDIAEGYSVSREKKESFPLTVTSAQKNPTAFYLCASGSRPLTDTQYFGPGTRLTVL.

This clonotype was counted between two and nine times. This chain links TRBV2 with TRBJ2-7; 8 bases are a match to TRBD1. The CDR3 extends over 14 amino acids. V dropped 8 bases and J dropped 2; count of bases not matched to a gene: 8. Germline CDR1 and CDR2: SNHLY and FYNNEI. The CDR3: CASETGTGTYEQYF. In DNA, the CDR3 is TGTGCCAGCGAGACCGGGACAGGTACCTACGAGCAGTACTTC.

By share, this clonotype counts as medium-sized. The genes are TRBV2 and TRBJ1-2; no clear D. Germline assignment: CDR1 SNHLY and CDR2 FYNNEI. The germline V and J ends were trimmed by 6 bases and 0 bases, with 11 bases remaining between them. This CDR3 is built from 14 residues. The CDR3 loop is CASRDWEANYGYTF. CDR3 bases: TGTGCCAGCAGGGACTGGGAGGCTAACTATGGCTACACCTTC. Together with reference TRBV2 and TRBJ1-2, the CDR3 gives the full variable domain: EPEVTQTPSHQVTQMGQEVILRCVPISNHLYFYWYRQILGQKVEFLVSFYNNEISEKSEIFDDQFSVERPDGSNFTLKIRSTKLEDSAMYFCASRDWEANYGYTFGSGTRLTVV.

The V call is TRBV6-5, the J call TRBJ2-7; D is ambiguous. Between the trimmed V and J ends, which lost 4 bases and 0 bases, there was a span of 13 bases. Germline V gene data show CDR1 as MNHEY and CDR2 as SVGAGI. This CDR3 is 15 amino acids long. For the CDR3, the DNA is TGTGCCAGCAGTTCTAGTGACTCCCCCTCCTACGAGCAGTACTTC. Its translation is CASSSSDSPSYEQYF.

This clonotype was counted only a few times. The chain is built from TRBV7-9 and TRBJ1-1; 7 nucleotides line up with TRBD1. There are 15 residues in the CDR3. The germline CDR1 and CDR2 sequences are SEHNR and FQNEAQ (reference sequence). J lost 0 bases, V lost 5 bases, and 6 bases had no gene match. CDR3 sequence: CASSPQGTVNTEAFF. DNA of the CDR3: TGTGCCAGCAGCCCTCAGGGGACAGTGAACACTGAAGCTTTCTTT.